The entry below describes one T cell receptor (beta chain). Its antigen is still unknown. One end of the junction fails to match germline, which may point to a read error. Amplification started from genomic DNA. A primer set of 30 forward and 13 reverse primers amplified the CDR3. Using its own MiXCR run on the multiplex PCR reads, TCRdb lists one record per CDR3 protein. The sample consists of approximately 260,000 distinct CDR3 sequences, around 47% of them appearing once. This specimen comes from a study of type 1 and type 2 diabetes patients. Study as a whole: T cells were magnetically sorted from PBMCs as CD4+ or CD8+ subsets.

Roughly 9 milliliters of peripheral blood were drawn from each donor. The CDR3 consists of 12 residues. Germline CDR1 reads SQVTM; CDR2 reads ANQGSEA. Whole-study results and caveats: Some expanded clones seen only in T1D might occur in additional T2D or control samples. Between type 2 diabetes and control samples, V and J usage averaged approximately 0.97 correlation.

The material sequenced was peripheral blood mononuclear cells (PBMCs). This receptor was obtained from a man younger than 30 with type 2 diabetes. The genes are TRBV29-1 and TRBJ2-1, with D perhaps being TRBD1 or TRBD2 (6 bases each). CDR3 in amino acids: CSARGGKGERFF. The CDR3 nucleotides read TGCAGCGCCCGAGGGGGGAAGGGTGAGCGGTTCTTC.